This TCR beta chain was identified during a study of brain T cells in children with intractable seizures. TCRdb's copy holds only in-frame clones and misses some; the assay was immunoSEQ multiplex PCR. The sample has a few hundred thousand clones, 85% to 95% seen once; the top ten hold around 5%. Described time point: blood from clinic visit 5 months post-surgery; TSC patient then seizure free. Per germline, CDR1 MNHEY and CDR2 SMNVEV (reference sequence). The CDR3 loop spans 15 amino acids. V lost 5 bases and J lost 3; bases outside the gene matches: 5. The source was peripheral blood, collected 4 to 6 months after surgery. This sequence originates from a boy in the first two years of life with tuberous sclerosis and intractable seizures. The genes are TRBV27 and TRBJ2-3; TRBD2 matches 10 bases. The DNA of the CDR3 is TGTGCCAGCAGTCTGCTAGCGGGAGTGACAGATACGCAGTATTTT. Residues: CASSLLAGVTDTQYF.